This T cell receptor beta chain was found in a study of T cell responses to AZD1222 COVID-19 vaccine (dated by TCRdb to about 2021). Study-level background: Because spike-specific TCR depth and breadth did not differ between the two schedules, AZD1222 recipients who got a second dose at roughly 4 weeks were pooled with those who got a second dose at roughly 12 weeks. Trial participants were enrolled by age into 18-55, 56-69 and 70-plus year subgroups, with approximately 150, 28 and 58 TCR-sequenced participants respectively. A total of approximately 230 trial participants underwent TCR sequencing, of whom 200 to 220 received two doses of AZD1222 and 26 received two doses of the MenACWY control vaccine. What the work shows at the level of the full study, not this receptor alone: In the small 56-69-year group, the increase in depth fell short of significance, most likely because of low power. The whole spike protein was spanned by vaccine-associated CD4 TCRs, and dominant responses were seen in regions 160-218 and 743-854. After two AZD1222 doses, spike-specific TCR breadth and depth were significantly higher than at day 0 and than in MenACWY recipients. Conclusions about previously exposed vaccinees are limited because only six or seven AZD1222 recipients were SARS-CoV-2 seropositive at baseline. Participants were mostly white British, with more females than males. The authors suggested clonal diversity may have been underestimated. No day 14 peak-response samples were available, so repertoires were characterized only after the peak T cell response. Epitopes outside the regions mutated in the B.1.351 and B.1.1.7 variants were reportedly recognized by nearly half of the unique spike-specific TCRs.

Trimming takes 5 bases off V and 3 bases off J; junction bases not matched to a gene: 11. The CDR3 sequence holds 16 residues, the cysteine and phenylalanine included. CDR3 DNA only is kept here, 48 bases in frame from base 1. A note on this clone: It lacks a known antigen. No base quality information exists; no much larger clone differs at one position.

In the paper's terms, the time point label means: baseline before first vaccination. The vaccinee samples were drawn from two UK trials, COV001 and COV002, one of which was a single-blind randomized controlled phase 2/3 trial testing AZD1222 (ChAdOx1 nCoV-19) in healthy adults. Trial participant PBMC samples were collected at day 0 and day 28 after the second dose for TCRbeta chain sequencing. The CDR3 regions of human TCRbeta chains were analyzed by immunosequencing. Under the source paper's analysis protocol: Repertoire TCRs were checked for matches against a reference library of SARS-CoV-2-specific TCRs that had been generated using the MIRA antigen-specificity platform. Breadth was defined as the fraction of unique TCRs that were SARS-CoV-2-associated, and depth was defined as the fraction of total T cells that were SARS-CoV-2-associated. Each spike-specific TCR was assigned to its reactive spike region and to a CD4 or CD8 class using the MIRA data. Log10-transformed breadth and depth values were compared by one-way ANOVA with Sidak's multiple comparisons tests. Here the immuneACCESS table is served through TCRdb, limited to in-frame sequences with V and J called. Missing clones are a known gap in these copies; in checked studies unresolved V genes cover under half, and the rest lacks a known reason. V, J and clone size were drawn from that table, and D and trimming were deduced from the DNA. Recorded for this sample are about 130,000 clones; 93% of them occurred a single time. The top ten hold around 0.91% of the sample.

Material: peripheral blood, obtained on day 0 of AZD1222 vaccination. The sequence came from an adult in good health. This chain joins TRBV5-3 to TRBJ1-3, and TRBD1 matches 7 of the central bases. TRBV5-3 counts as an open reading frame of uncertain function. The CDR3 corresponds to CARRPQGLVYGNTIYF. The DNA reads as follows: TGTGCCAGAAGGCCACAGGGGCTGGTTTATGGAAACACCATATATTTT.